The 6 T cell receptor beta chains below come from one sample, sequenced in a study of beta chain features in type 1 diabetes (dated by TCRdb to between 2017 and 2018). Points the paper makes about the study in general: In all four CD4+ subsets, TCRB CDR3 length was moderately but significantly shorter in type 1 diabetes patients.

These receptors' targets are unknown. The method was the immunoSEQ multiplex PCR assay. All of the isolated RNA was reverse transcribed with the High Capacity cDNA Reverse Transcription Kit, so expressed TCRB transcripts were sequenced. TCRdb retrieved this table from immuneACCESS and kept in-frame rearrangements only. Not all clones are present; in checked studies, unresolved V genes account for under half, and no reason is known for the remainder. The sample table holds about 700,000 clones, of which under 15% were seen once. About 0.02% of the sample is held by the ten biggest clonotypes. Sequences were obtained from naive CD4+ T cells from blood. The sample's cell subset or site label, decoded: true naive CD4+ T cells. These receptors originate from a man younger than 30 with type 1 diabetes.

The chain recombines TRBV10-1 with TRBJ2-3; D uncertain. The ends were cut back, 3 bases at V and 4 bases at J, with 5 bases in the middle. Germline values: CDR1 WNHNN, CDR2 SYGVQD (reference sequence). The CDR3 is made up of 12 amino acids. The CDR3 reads CASSDSSDTQYF. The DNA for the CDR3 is TGCGCCAGCAGTGATTCCTCAGATACGCAGTATTTT.

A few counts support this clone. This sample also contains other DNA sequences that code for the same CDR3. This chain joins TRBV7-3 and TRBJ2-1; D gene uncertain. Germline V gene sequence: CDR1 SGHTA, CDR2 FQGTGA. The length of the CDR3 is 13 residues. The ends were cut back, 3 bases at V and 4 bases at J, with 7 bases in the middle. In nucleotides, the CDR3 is TGTGCCAGCAGCTTGTCTAGTTACAATGAGCAGTTCTTC. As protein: CASSLSSYNEQFF.

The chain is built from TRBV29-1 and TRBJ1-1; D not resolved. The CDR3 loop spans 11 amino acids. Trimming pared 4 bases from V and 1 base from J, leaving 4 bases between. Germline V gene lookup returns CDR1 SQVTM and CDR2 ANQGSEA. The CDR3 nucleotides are TGCAGCGTTGGGAAGAACACTGAAGCTTTCTTT. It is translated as CSVGKNTEAFF.

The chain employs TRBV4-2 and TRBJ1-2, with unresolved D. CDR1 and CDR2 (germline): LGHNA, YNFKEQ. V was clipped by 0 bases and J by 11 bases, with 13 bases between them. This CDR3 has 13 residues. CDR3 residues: CASSQEGLSWYTF. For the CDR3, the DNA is TGTGCCAGCAGCCAAGAAGGGCTGTCCTGGTACACCTTC.

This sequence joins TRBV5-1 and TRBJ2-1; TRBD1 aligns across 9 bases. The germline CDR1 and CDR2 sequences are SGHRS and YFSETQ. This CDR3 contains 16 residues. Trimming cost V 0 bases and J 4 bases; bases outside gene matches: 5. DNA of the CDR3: TGCGCCAGCAGCTTGGCTACAGGGGGCCTTTACAATGAGCAGTTCTTC. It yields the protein CASSLATGGLYNEQFF.

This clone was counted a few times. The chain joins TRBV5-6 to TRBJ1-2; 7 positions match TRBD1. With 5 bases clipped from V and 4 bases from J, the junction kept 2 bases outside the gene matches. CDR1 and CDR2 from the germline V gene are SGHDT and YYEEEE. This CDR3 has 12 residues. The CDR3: CASRGQIYGYTF. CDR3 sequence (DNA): TGTGCCAGCAGGGGACAGATCTATGGCTACACCTTC.